The subject of this entry is one T cell receptor (beta chain). Its antigen remains unidentified. This sample was included in a study of CD8 T cells in ankylosing spondylitis. Overall study results and limits: A subset of motif variants has previously been described in the synovial fluid and blood of reactive arthritis. Typical of ankylosing spondylitis blood, it appeared, was a TCR beta motif of fewer than ten highly homologous variants. A CD8+ phenotype characterized the disease-linked clones, which were relatively rare in peripheral blood. In ankylosing spondylitis patients, matched synovial fluid reportedly showed significant enrichment of disease-linked clones.

Each TCR beta library was made by quantitative 5'-RACE that incorporated molecular barcodes. Each CDR3 protein is one row after TCRdb ran MiXCR on the 5' RACE reads. The table lists some 840,000 distinct CDR3 sequences, 12% of them singletons. This CDR3 is 14 amino acids long. Germline-derived CDR1 and CDR2 are SQVTM and ANQGSEA. V dropped 5 bases and J dropped 6 bases, with 19 bases sitting between them. The sequence came from a male donor with ankylosing spondylitis. The sequenced sample consisted of blood, either unsorted or a sorted T cell fraction (not recorded which). The chain links TRBV29-1 to TRBJ1-1; D is unclear. The CDR3 DNA reads TGCAGCGTTATTACGTTAGTACGCTCTGCTGAAGCTTTCTTT. Its protein is CSVITLVRSAEAFF.